The clone carrying this TCR beta chain has more than one count but fewer than ten. Its antigen remains unidentified. The identical CDR3 is also encoded by other nucleotide sequences in the sample. Trimming took off 2 bases at V and 7 bases at J, with 12 bases between the two ends. The CDR3 consists of 14 residues. Germline CDR1 is WSHSY and CDR2 is SAAADI. Treatment: oral pan-JAK inhibitor, 5-10 mg twice daily. The data stem from a study of CD8+ T cells in alopecia areata. Study outcomes and limitations: Uncertainty about whether baseline CD8+ expansion is linked to response remains, with one nonresponder.

After isolation, RNA underwent reverse transcription to generate cDNA as the sequencing template. Clones were read by immunoSEQ multiplex PCR, and TCRdb kept only the in-frame ones, dropping some. The sample has some 100,000 clones, around 44% seen once. The chain joins TRBV10-2 to TRBJ1-5; D is perhaps TRBD1 (5 bases). The sequence was collected from a human donor with alopecia areata. The source material was CD8+ T cells sorted from blood, sampled at week 24, from a patient treated with tofacitinib. The CDR3 loop is CASSERVEGQPQHF. For the CDR3, the DNA is TGCGCCAGCAGTGAGAGAGTAGAGGGGCAGCCCCAGCATTTT.